This T cell receptor (beta chain) was captured by sequencing in a study of metastatic and nonmetastatic thyroid tumors. Study-wide context: A comparison of repertoires was made across blood and tumor or nodule tissue from malignant and benign thyroid patients. Findings of the study overall: Within blood and tumor, benign nodules reportedly had significantly lower TCR beta diversity than malignant thyroid tumors did.

The germline gives CDR1 LGHNA, CDR2 YNFKEQ. The CDR3 length is 16 residues. The V segment lost 0 bases and the J segment 7 bases; nucleotides outside the gene matches: 5. This clone was observed many times. What it binds is not known. Each patient went into thyroid surgery without having received any treatment. Via MiXCR, TCRdb re-called the PCR reads. The sample has 21,000 or so clones; more than 10% are singletons. Sequencing was carried out using blood. This receptor was taken from a male donor with papillary thyroid cancer or a benign thyroid nodule (not recorded which). Some clones in this sample may be carry-over from other donors' samples. This chain joins TRBV4-2 and TRBJ2-1; 11 nucleotides agree with TRBD2. CDR3 amino acids: CASSQDLASGGNEQFF. CDR3 DNA sequence: TGTGCCAGCAGCCAAGATTTGGCTAGCGGGGGGAATGAGCAGTTCTTC.